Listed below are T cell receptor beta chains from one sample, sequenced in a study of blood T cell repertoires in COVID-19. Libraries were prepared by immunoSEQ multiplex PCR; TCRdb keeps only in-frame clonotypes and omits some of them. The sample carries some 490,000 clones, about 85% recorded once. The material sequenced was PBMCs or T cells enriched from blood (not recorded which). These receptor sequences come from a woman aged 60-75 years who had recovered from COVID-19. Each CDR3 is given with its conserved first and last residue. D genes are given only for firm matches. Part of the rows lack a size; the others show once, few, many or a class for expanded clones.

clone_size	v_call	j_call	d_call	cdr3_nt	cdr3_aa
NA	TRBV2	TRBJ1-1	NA	TGTGCCAGCAGTAACAGCTACACTGAAGCTTTCTTT	CASSNSYTEAFF
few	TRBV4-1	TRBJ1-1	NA	TGCGCCAGCAGCCCGACTAACACTGAAGCTTTCTTT	CASSPTNTEAFF
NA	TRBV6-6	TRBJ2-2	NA	TGTGCCAGTCTCGGGGCAGGGGCGATCGTCGGGGAGCTGTTTTTT	CASLGAGAIVGELFF
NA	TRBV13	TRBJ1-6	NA	TGTGCCAGCAGCTTAGGCCTAAGGGGGGGGAAAGGGTCTTCACCCCTCCACTTT	CASSLGLRGGKGSSPLHF
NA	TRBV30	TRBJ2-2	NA	TGTGCCTGGAGTCCCCAGGGGCAAAGGGGGACCGGGGAGCTGTTTTTT	CAWSPQGQRGTGELFF
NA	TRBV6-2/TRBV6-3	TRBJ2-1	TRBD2	TGTGCCAGCAGTTTCACCGCCAGACAGGGACTAGCGGGGGGGAATGAGCAGTTCTTC	CASSFTARQGLAGGNEQFF
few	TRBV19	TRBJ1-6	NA	TGTGCCAGTAGCCACCTTGGGGGGAATTCACCCCTCCACTTT	CASSHLGGNSPLHF
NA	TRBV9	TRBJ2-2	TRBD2	TGTGCCAGCAGCGAGGGGCCGGGGGGGCCGAGCGGGGAGCTGTTTTTT	CASSEGPGGPSGELFF
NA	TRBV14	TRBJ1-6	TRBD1	TGTGCCAGCAGCCAAGAGGACAGGGTTGGATCACCCCTCCACTTT	CASSQEDRVGSPLHF
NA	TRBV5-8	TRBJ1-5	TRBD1	TGTGCCAGCAGCTTGACAGGGGGCGGTCAGCCCCAGCATTTT	CASSLTGGGQPQHF
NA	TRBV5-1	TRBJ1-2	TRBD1	TGCGCCAGCTACGGGACAGGGGGCGATGGCTACACCTTC	CASYGTGGDGYTF
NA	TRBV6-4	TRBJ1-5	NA	NA	CATGRAISYYRCVNQPQHF
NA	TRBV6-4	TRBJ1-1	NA	TGTGCCAGCAGTGACTCTGGCCTGAACACTGAAGCTTTCTTT	CASSDSGLNTEAFF
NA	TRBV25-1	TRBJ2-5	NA	TGTGCCAGCAGTGCCTACAGGGCTCAAGAGACCCAGTACTTC	CASSAYRAQETQYF
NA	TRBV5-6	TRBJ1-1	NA	TGTGCCAGCAGCTTGCCTTGGGGCGCGGACCCTGAAGCTTTCTTT	CASSLPWGADPEAFF
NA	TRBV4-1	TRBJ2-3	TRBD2	TGCGCCAGCAGCCAAGATAATCAAGCGGGGGGACTTTTGTATACGCAGTATTTT	CASSQDNQAGGLLYTQYF
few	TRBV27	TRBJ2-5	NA	TGTGCCAGCATCGGCCCGGGGGAGACCCAGTACTTC	CASIGPGETQYF
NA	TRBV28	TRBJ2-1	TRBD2	TGTGTCGCTAGCGGGAGCTCCTACAATGAGCAGTTCTTC	CVASGSSYNEQFF
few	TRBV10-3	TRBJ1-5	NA	TGTGCCATCAGTGAGGTTCTCGGGGGGGCTGGACAGCCCCAGCATTTT	CAISEVLGGAGQPQHF
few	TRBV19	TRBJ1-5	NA	TGTGCCAGTAGTGCTACAGGGAGCCCGAATTATCAGCCCCAGCATTTT	CASSATGSPNYQPQHF
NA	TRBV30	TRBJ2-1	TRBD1	TGTGCCTGGAGTGTTGAGTGGGACAGGGGGTTCAACAATGAGCAGTTCTTC	CAWSVEWDRGFNNEQFF
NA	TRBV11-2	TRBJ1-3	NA	TGTGCCAGCGAATTCCCCGCCCAGGGTACTGGAAACACCATATATTTT	CASEFPAQGTGNTIYF
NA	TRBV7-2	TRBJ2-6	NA	TGTGCCAGCAGCCCTCACAGGGCTGGGGCCAACGTCCTGACTTTC	CASSPHRAGANVLTF
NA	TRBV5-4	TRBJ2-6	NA	TGTGCCAGCAGCTTACAGGGATTAGGGGCCAACGTCCTGACTTTC	CASSLQGLGANVLTF
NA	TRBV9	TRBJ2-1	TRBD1	TGTGCCAGCAGCATACAGGGGGCGGACGGCTACAATGAGCAGTTCTTC	CASSIQGADGYNEQFF
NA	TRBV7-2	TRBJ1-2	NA	TGTGCCAGCAGCTTATACGGGATCTATGGCTACACCTTC	CASSLYGIYGYTF
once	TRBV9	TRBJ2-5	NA	TGTGCCAGCAGCGTAGGAACAGGCGGCCAAGAGACCCAGTACTTC	CASSVGTGGQETQYF
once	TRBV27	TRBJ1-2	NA	TGTGCCAGCTCTGACACGAAAATTAACTATGGCTACACCTTC	CASSDTKINYGYTF
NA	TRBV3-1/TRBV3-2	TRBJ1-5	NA	TGTGCCAGCAGCCTGCGGGGTGGGAATCAGCCCCAGCATTTT	CASSLRGGNQPQHF
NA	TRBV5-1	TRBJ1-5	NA	TGCGCCAGCAGCTTATCAGGGGGCAATCAGCCCCAGCATTTT	CASSLSGGNQPQHF
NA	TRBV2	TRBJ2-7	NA	TGTGCCAGCAGGTCGTGGGGGGAAAGGAACGAGCAGTACTTC	CASRSWGERNEQYF
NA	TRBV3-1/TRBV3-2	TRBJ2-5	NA	TGTGCCAGCAGCCTGAAGATCGGGGGGCTAGAGACCCAGTACTTC	CASSLKIGGLETQYF
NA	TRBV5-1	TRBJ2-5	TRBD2	TGCGCCAGCCACACTAGCGGGAGTTACCAAGAGACCCAGTACTTC	CASHTSGSYQETQYF
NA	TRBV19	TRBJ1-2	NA	TGTGCCAGTAGTTCTATCTATGTCTACACCTTC	CASSSIYVYTF